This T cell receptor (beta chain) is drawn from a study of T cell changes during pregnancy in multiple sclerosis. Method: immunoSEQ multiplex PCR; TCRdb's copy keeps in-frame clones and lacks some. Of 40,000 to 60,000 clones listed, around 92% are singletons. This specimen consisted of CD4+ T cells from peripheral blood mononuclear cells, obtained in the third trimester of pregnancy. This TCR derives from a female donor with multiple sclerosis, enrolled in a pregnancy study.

CDR3 nucleotides: TGTGCCAGTAGTGTACAGGGTGTAGATACGCAGTATTTT. Translated: CASSVQGVDTQYF. The V call is TRBV19, the J call TRBJ2-3, with D possibly being TRBD1 (6 bases). The CDR3 runs 13 residues. V lost 5 bases and J 5 bases, leaving 11 bases between the germline ends. Germline V gene sequence: CDR1 LNHDA, CDR2 SQIVND (reference sequence). The variable domain in full, completed from reference TRBV19 and TRBJ2-3, reads DGGITQSPKYLFRKEGQNVTLSCEQNLNHDAMYWYRQDPGQGLRLIYYSQIVNDFQKGDIAEGYSVSREKKESFPLTVTSAQKNPTAFYLCASSVQGVDTQYFGPGTRLTVL.